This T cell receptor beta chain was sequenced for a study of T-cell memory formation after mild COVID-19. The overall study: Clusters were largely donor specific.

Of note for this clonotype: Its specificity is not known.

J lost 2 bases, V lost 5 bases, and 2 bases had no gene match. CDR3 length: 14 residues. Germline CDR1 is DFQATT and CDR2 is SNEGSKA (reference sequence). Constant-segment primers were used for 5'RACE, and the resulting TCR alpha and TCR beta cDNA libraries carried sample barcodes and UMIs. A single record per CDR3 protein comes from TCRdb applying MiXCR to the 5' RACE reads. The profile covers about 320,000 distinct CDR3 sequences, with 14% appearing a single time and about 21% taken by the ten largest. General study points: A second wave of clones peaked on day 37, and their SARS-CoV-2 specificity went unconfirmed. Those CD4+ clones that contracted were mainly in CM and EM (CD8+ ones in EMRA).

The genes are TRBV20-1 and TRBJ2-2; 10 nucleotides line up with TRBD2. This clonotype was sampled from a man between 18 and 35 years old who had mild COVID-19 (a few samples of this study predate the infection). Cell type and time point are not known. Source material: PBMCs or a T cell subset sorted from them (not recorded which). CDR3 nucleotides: TGCAGTGCTTCTAGCGGGGGAAACACCGGGGAGCTGTTTTTT. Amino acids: CSASSGGNTGELFF.